The sequence of this TCR beta chain was determined in a study of shared T cell receptors in the human thymus. This CDR3 region has 14 residues. Germline loops: CDR1 SQVTM, CDR2 ANQGSEA. Trimming took 3 bases from V and 1 from J, leaving 10 bases between them. TCRdb's table, derived via immunoSEQ multiplex PCR, lists solely in-frame clones and lacks some. The data contain more than 300,000 clones, over 90% of them seen just once; the ten biggest clones take up approximately 0.02%. This sequence originates from a human donor. Sequenced material: thymocytes. The V and J genes are TRBV29-1 and TRBJ2-1, with D possibly matching TRBD2 (5 bases). The CDR3 region is CSVDDGVSYNEQFF. The CDR3 DNA is TGCAGCGTTGACGACGGGGTATCCTACAATGAGCAGTTCTTC.